Described below is a single T cell receptor (beta chain) sequence and its context. No antigen is known for it. The CDR3 covers 13 residues. CDR1 is SGHAT and CDR2 is FQNNGV in the germline V gene. Trimming removed 3 bases from V and 5 bases from J, with 9 bases in between. The data were taken from a study of T cells in localized non-small cell lung cancer. Clones were sequenced by immunoSEQ multiplex PCR, and TCRdb holds only the in-frame ones, with some missing. The data show roughly 76,000 clones, 80% seen once. Findings and limits, study-wide: Longer overall survival was associated with a higher density of T cells in the blood. Measurement of T cell clonality placed uninvolved adjacent lung highest, above the level in tumor. Adjacent lung held a median roughly 60 of the top 100 tumor clones.

The sequence came from a man aged 40 to 70 with stage II squamous cell lung carcinoma. The chain carries TRBV11-2 and TRBJ2-3, with D hard to call. Material: PBMCs, obtained before any cancer treatment. The CDR3 loop reads CASSFQYIDTQYF. The CDR3 DNA sequence: TGTGCCAGCAGCTTCCAGTACATAGATACGCAGTATTTT.